This T cell receptor beta chain was identified during a study of response to subunit inactivated influenza vaccine listed by TCRdb under 2018. A note on the overall study: Deep quantitative T cell receptor repertoire profiling was used in the study to track responses to a trivalent subunit inactivated influenza vaccine.

Beyond this particular receptor, the publication reports: It was suggested by the authors that each seasonal influenza vaccination may recruit only a limited number of new T cells.

A remark on this clonotype: The antigen it recognizes is unknown. Per-nucleotide qualities are absent, and no much larger clonotype sits a single base away.

V loses 2 bases of germline sequence and J loses 3 bases, and the interval between the two ends is 12 bases. There are 14 amino acids in the CDR3, from cysteine to phenylalanine inclusive. Only the CDR3 DNA stays, 42 bases, in frame from base 1. For CDR1 and CDR2, the germline V gene lists SGHRS and YFSETQ. Receptors were amplified or captured by RT-PCR. Sequencing relied on an Illumina HiSeq 2500. Through fastp at Q25 and MiXCR, TCRdb rebuilt clones from the public reads, retaining in-frame beta chains. Merged by CDR3 protein, the rows form single entries marked with the most common genes and DNA. The table for this sample lists fewer than 750,000 distinct CDR3 sequences; 12% to 15% of them were counted only once. Together, the top ten hold 11% of the sample.

The sequence links TRBV5-1 to TRBJ2-7; a weak D assignment points to TRBD1 (5 bases agree). The TCR sequence derives from a man aged 45-65 years who received an inactivated influenza vaccine. Donor details come from another sample of the same person, matched by shared clones. Source: PBMCs from blood, taken 11 to 12 days after vaccination. The CDR3 is CASSLAGFHYEQYF. The DNA sequence is given as TGCGCCAGCAGCTTAGCAGGGTTCCACTACGAGCAGTACTTC.